The entry that follows covers one T cell receptor (beta chain) sequence. Some clones are missing from TCRdb's copy, which holds only in-frame ones; the method was immunoSEQ multiplex PCR. The sample carries tens of thousands of clones, about 75% recorded once. CDR1 and CDR2 (germline): KGHSH, LQKENI. The CDR3 runs 14 residues. V was clipped by 3 bases and J by 10 bases, with 16 bases between them. The sample originates from a study of blood T cell repertoires in COVID-19. Sequenced material: peripheral blood. The sequence was obtained from a human donor in a cohort sampled during active COVID-19. The chain couples TRBV18 to TRBJ2-1, with a weak D call TRBD1 (8 bases). CDR3 loop: CASSPPTGGGEQFF. In DNA form, the CDR3 reads TGTGCCAGCTCACCGCCCACAGGGGGAGGGGAGCAGTTCTTC.